Listed here is a single T cell receptor (beta chain). This specimen comes from a study of blood T cell repertoires in COVID-19. Whole-study context: The analysed material was cDNA or gDNA that came from T cells, B-cell-depleted T cells, or PBMCs.

The protocol was immunoSEQ multiplex PCR, while the TCRdb copy is restricted to in-frame clones and leaves out a portion. The sample carries about 130,000 clones, about nine tenths recorded once. The ends were cut back, 4 bases at V and 2 bases at J, with 13 bases in the middle. This CDR3 has 16 residues. Germline CDR1 reads SGHNT; CDR2 reads YYREEE (reference sequence). Sequencing input: peripheral blood. This receptor was identified in a man aged 50-60 years with acute or convalescent COVID-19. This sequence joins TRBV5-4 and TRBJ2-6; the D gene is possibly TRBD1 (7 bases). The CDR3: CASSGVRGAGANVLTF. In DNA form, the CDR3 reads TGTGCCAGCAGCGGGGTCAGGGGGGCTGGGGCCAACGTCCTGACTTTC.